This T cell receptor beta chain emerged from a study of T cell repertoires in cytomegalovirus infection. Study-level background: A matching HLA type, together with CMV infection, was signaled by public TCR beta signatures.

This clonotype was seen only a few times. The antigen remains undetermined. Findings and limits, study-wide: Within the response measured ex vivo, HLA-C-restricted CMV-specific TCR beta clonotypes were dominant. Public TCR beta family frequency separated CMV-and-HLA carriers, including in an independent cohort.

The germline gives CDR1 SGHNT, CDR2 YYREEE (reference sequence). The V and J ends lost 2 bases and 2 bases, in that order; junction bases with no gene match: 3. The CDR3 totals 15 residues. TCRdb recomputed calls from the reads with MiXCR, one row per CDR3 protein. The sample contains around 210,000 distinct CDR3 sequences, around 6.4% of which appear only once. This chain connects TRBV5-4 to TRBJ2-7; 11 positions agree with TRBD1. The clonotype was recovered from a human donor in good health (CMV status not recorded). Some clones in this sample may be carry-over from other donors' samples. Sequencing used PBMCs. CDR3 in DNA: TGTGCCAGCAGCTTTGGACAGGGGGCAACCTACGAGCAGTACTTC. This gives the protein CASSFGQGATYEQYF.